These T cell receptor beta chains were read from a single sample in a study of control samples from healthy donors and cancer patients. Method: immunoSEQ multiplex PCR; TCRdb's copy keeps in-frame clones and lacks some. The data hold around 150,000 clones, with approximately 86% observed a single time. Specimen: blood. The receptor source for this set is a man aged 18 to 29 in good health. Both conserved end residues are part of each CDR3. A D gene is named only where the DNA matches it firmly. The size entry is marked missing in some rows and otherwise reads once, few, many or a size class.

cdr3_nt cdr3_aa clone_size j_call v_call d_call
TGCGCCAGCAGCCAAGCGGCAGGGTACCAAGAGACCCAGTACTTC CASSQAAGYQETQYF NA TRBJ2-5 TRBV4-3 NA
TGCGCCAGCAGCCTGCGGGACAGGGATGGCTCACCCCTCCACTTT CASSLRDRDGSPLHF many TRBJ1-6 TRBV4-1 TRBD1
TGTGCCGGAGGCGAGTTGAACACTGAAGCTTTCTTT CAGGELNTEAFF NA TRBJ1-1 TRBV7-2 NA
TGCAGCGTTGCGGCAGGGGTCAACAATGAGCAGTTCTTC CSVAAGVNNEQFF NA TRBJ2-1 TRBV29-1 NA
TGTGCCAGCAGCTGGGGACAGGGGTTCTACGAGCAGTACTTC CASSWGQGFYEQYF NA TRBJ2-7 TRBV5-6 TRBD1
TGCGCCAGCAGCTTACTTCAGGGAGGGAATGAGCAGTTCTTC CASSLLQGGNEQFF NA TRBJ2-1 TRBV5-1 TRBD2
TGTGCCAGTAGTATAGTGCCGAACACTGAAGCTTTCTTT CASSIVPNTEAFF NA TRBJ1-1 TRBV19 NA
TGTGCCAGCAGCGTAGATAGCGGGGGCTACGAGCAGTACTTC CASSVDSGGYEQYF NA TRBJ2-7 TRBV9 TRBD2
TGTGCCAGCAGCGTACAGGGGGCAAATTCACCCCTCCACTTT CASSVQGANSPLHF NA TRBJ1-6 TRBV9 TRBD1
TGTGCCAGCAGCTTGGTAGGGACAGGGCCGGCTTTCTTT CASSLVGTGPAFF NA TRBJ1-1 TRBV5-4 TRBD1
TGTGCCAGCAGCTTAGCGGCCAGGGAGGGCGGCTACACCTTC CASSLAAREGGYTF NA TRBJ1-2 TRBV7-2 NA
TGTGCCAGCAGCTACACTTCCGGGGGCACTGAAGCTTTCTTT CASSYTSGGTEAFF NA TRBJ1-1 TRBV7-2 NA
TGTGCCAGCAGCTTGGTAGGGACAGTTAAAACCGGGGAGCTGTTTTTT CASSLVGTVKTGELFF NA TRBJ2-2 TRBV5-5 TRBD1
TGTGCCAGCAGCCAAACAAACACAGATACGCAGTATTTT CASSQTNTDTQYF NA TRBJ2-3 TRBV3-1/TRBV3-2 NA
TGTGCCTGGAGTGTAGCCGGGTATAATTCACCCCTCCACTTT CAWSVAGYNSPLHF NA TRBJ1-6 TRBV30 NA
TGTGCCAGTACGAGGGGGCACGGCCAGCCCCAGCATTTT CASTRGHGQPQHF NA TRBJ1-5 TRBV19 TRBD1
TGTGCCAGCAGCTTAGCCGTCGGAGGAAACTATGGCTACACCTTC CASSLAVGGNYGYTF NA TRBJ1-2 TRBV7-2 NA
TGTGCCAGCAGCTTCAGGGCCGGAAGGGAGACCCAGTACTTC CASSFRAGRETQYF NA TRBJ2-5 TRBV7-2 NA
TGCGCCAGCAGCTTGCACTCCCAGGGAACCCAGTACTTC CASSLHSQGTQYF NA TRBJ2-5 TRBV5-1 NA
TGTGCCAGCAGCTTAGGGCTAGCGGGGGGAGAGACCCAGTACTTC CASSLGLAGGETQYF NA TRBJ2-5 TRBV7-2 TRBD2
TGTGCCAGCAGCCCACGGGTGGGACTACTGTACTTC CASSPRVGLLYF NA TRBJ2-7 TRBV12-3/TRBV12-4 TRBD2
TGCGCCAGCAGCTTGGCCCAGGGAACGCAGACCCAGTACTTC CASSLAQGTQTQYF once TRBJ2-5 TRBV5-1 NA
TGTGCCAGCAGCAGCGCGGGACGGGGGGAAGGACAGCCCCAGCATTTT CASSSAGRGEGQPQHF NA TRBJ1-5 TRBV7-9 NA
TGTGCCAGCAGTCCTTCCTACGAGCAGTACTTC CASSPSYEQYF medium-sized TRBJ2-7 TRBV27 NA
TGTGCCAGCAGCCCGGGGGGGCGCTTCTATGGCTACACCTTC CASSPGGRFYGYTF NA TRBJ1-2 TRBV7-9 NA
TGTGCCAGCAGCCAAGATATGATTGGCAGAATCTACAATGAGCAGTTCTTC CASSQDMIGRIYNEQFF NA TRBJ2-1 TRBV14 NA
TGTGCCACCAGCAGGGACACGGGCCCGTATGGCTACACCTTC CATSRDTGPYGYTF NA TRBJ1-2 TRBV15 NA
TGTGCCAGCAGCTTGGTAGGCAATAACTATGGCTACACCTTC CASSLVGNNYGYTF NA TRBJ1-2 TRBV5-5 NA
TGTGCCAGCAGCCCAGGGACAGCGATCTACGAGCAGTACTTC CASSPGTAIYEQYF NA TRBJ2-7 TRBV5-6 TRBD1
TGTGCCAGCACCCCGGGACAGGCGAACACCGGGGAGCTGTTTTTT CASTPGQANTGELFF once TRBJ2-2 TRBV14 TRBD1
TGTGCCAGCAGTTACGGGCGAGGGAGGGGTTCCTACAATGAGCAGTTCTTC CASSYGRGRGSYNEQFF NA TRBJ2-1 TRBV27 TRBD2
TGTGCCAGCAGACCTAGGGACGGAGGAAACACCATATATTTT CASRPRDGGNTIYF NA TRBJ1-3 TRBV6-5 NA
TGTGCCAGCAGCGGTTACTCAACAGCCGGGGGATCTGGAAACACCATATATTTT CASSGYSTAGGSGNTIYF NA TRBJ1-3 TRBV16 NA
TGTGCCAGCAGGGATCGGGACGTCAGAAACGGTGGCTACACCTTC CASRDRDVRNGGYTF once TRBJ1-2 TRBV6-6 NA
TGTGCCAGCAGAGAGCGGGTCACCACCTACGAGCAGTACTTC CASRERVTTYEQYF once TRBJ2-7 TRBV2 NA
TGTGCCAGTAGTAGGGGACAGGGGGCGACCTACGAGCAGTACTTC CASSRGQGATYEQYF NA TRBJ2-7 TRBV19 TRBD1
TGTGCCAGCAGTTTGGTGGGCAGGAGAGTTTATGGCTACACCTTC CASSLVGRRVYGYTF NA TRBJ1-2 TRBV28 NA
TGTGCCAGCAGCCTTTCGTTCACAGATACGCAGTATTTT CASSLSFTDTQYF NA TRBJ2-3 TRBV6-6 NA
TGTGCCAGCAGTTACTCGACAGGGGGGGGTGGCTACACCTTC CASSYSTGGGGYTF once TRBJ1-2 TRBV6-5 TRBD1
TGCGCCAGCAGCCAAGATTGGGGTTCACCCCTCCACTTT CASSQDWGSPLHF NA TRBJ1-6 TRBV4-1 NA